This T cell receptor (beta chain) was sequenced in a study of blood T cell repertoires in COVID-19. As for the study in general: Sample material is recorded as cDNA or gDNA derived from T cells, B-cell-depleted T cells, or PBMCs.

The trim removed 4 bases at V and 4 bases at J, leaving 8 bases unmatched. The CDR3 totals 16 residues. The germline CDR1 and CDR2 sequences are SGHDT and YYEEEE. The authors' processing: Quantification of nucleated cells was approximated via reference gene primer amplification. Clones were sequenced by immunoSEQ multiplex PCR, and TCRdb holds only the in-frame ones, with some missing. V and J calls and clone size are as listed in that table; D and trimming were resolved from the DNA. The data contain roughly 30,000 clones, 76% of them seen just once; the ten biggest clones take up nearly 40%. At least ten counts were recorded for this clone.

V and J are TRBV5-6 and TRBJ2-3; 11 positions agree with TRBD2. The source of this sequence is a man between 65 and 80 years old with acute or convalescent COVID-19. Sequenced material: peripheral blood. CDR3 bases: TGTGCCAGCAGCGGATCATCTAGCGGGGGGTCAGATACGCAGTATTTT. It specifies CASSGSSSGGSDTQYF.